Below are 27 T cell receptor beta chains sequenced from a single sample in a study of shared clonotypes between healthy human individuals. Profiling relied on immunoSEQ multiplex PCR, and the TCRdb table lists in-frame clones only, not all of them. There are hundreds of thousands of clones in the sample; about three quarters occur only once, and around 1.7% lies in the top ten. The sample taken for sequencing was memory CD4+ T cells sorted from blood. Sample subset: CD45RA-negative fraction. These receptors originate from a woman in her twenties or thirties in good health.

As DNA, the CDR3 is TGTGCCAGCAGACAGGGGGCGAACACCGGGGAGCTGTTTTTT. It encodes CASRQGANTGELFF. The chain links TRBV28 to TRBJ2-2; TRBD1 matches 8 bases. V shed 6 bases, J shed 0 bases, and the junction held 0 bases outside the gene matches. Germline assignment: CDR1 MDHEN and CDR2 SYDVKM. This CDR3 is 14 amino acids long.

The V gene is TRBV7-9, the J gene TRBJ2-3; 9 bases are a match to TRBD1. CDR3 length equals 17 residues. With V trimmed by 5 bases and J by 0 bases, 9 bases remained unmatched. The germline V gene encodes CDR1 SEHNR and CDR2 FQNEAQ (reference sequence). DNA of the CDR3: TGTGCCAGCAGCCATATTGGGACAGGGCCAAGCACAGATACGCAGTATTTT. This codes for CASSHIGTGPSTDTQYF. Filled out from reference TRBV7-9 and TRBJ2-3, the complete variable domain reads DTGVSQNPRHKITKRGQNVTFRCDPISEHNRLYWYRQTLGQGPEFLTYFQNEAQLEKSRLLSDRFSAERPKGSFSTLEIQRTEQGDSAMYLCASSHIGTGPSTDTQYFGPGTRLTVL.

Here the CDR3 reads CASSYSGTLTYEQYF. DNA of the CDR3: TGTGCCAGCAGCTATTCCGGGACTCTAACCTACGAGCAGTACTTC. The chain combines TRBV6-5 with TRBJ2-7; possible D gene TRBD2, 6 bases. In germline, CDR1 is MNHEY, CDR2 SVGAGI. The CDR3 consists of 15 residues. The V end lost 6 bases, the J end lost 2 bases, and 17 bases lay between the germline ends.

The V gene is TRBV7-8, the J gene TRBJ2-5, with D tentatively TRBD1 (6 bases). There are 13 residues in the CDR3. Trimming left V 5 bases short and J 2 bases short, with 9 bases between. Germline loops: CDR1 SGHVS, CDR2 FQNEAQ. The CDR3 spells CASSPGTQETQYF. As DNA, the CDR3 is TGTGCCAGCAGCCCTGGGACACAAGAGACCCAGTACTTC.

The genes are TRBV7-6 and TRBJ1-1; unclear D gene. This CDR3 contains 13 residues. Trimming left V 8 bases short and J 2 bases short, with 12 bases between. Germline V gene lookup returns CDR1 SGHVS and CDR2 FNYEAQ. CDR3 protein: CASSKDINTEAFF. The CDR3 region has the DNA TGTGCCAGCTCTAAGGATATTAACACTGAAGCTTTCTTT.

The chain couples TRBV25-1 to TRBJ2-6; the D gene could be TRBD1 or TRBD2 (6 bases each). The V end was cut by 4 bases, the J end by 1 base, with 17 bases between. The CDR3 runs 18 residues. Germline loops: CDR1 MGHDK, CDR2 SYGVNS. The CDR3 region is CASSAQGQEGSGANVLTF. The CDR3 nucleotides are TGTGCCAGCAGTGCACAGGGCCAGGAGGGGTCTGGGGCCAACGTCCTGACTTTC.

The chain couples TRBV5-1 to TRBJ2-7; unclear D gene. Looked up from germline, CDR1 is SGHRS and CDR2 is YFSETQ. Trimming left V 0 bases short and J 2 bases short, with 9 bases between. The CDR3 consists of 14 residues. CDR3 loop: CASSLESAAYEQYF. The CDR3 DNA is TGCGCCAGCAGCTTGGAGTCCGCAGCCTACGAGCAGTACTTC. Full variable domain (missing parts from reference TRBV5-1 and TRBJ2-7): KAGVTQTPRYLIKTRGQQVTLSCSPISGHRSVSWYQQTPGQGLQFLFEYFSETQRNKGNFPGRFSGRQFSNSRSEMNVSTLELGDSALYLCASSLESAAYEQYFGPGTRLTVT.

To note about this clone: A read error may be the cause here, since a much bigger clone is one base away. The rearrangement joins TRBV6-1 to TRBJ2-3; 8 positions agree with TRBD1. Germline trimming cut 3 bases from V and 1 base from J; bases unmatched to any gene: 0. Germline loops: CDR1 MNHNS, CDR2 SASEGT. CDR3 length equals 14 residues. The CDR3 nucleotides are TGTGCCAGCAGTGAGGGACAGGGCACAGATACGCAGTATTTT. Its translation is CASSEGQGTDTQYF.

J is TRBJ2-2 and V is TRBV7-9; D is uncertain. The V end was cut by 5 bases, the J end by 5 bases, with 6 bases between. CDR3 length equals 12 residues. Germline CDR1 SEHNR, CDR2 FQNEAQ (reference sequence). CDR3 region: CASSRGTGELFF. The CDR3 nucleotides read TGTGCCAGCAGCCGTGGGACCGGGGAGCTGTTTTTT.

This sequence joins TRBV2 and TRBJ1-1; TRBD1 aligns across 11 bases. The V and J ends lost 4 bases and 5 bases, in that order; junction bases with no gene match: 6. Germline assignment: CDR1 SNHLY and CDR2 FYNNEI. CDR3 length: 15 residues. The CDR3 DNA is TGTGCCAGCAGTGGAGAGGGACAGGGGGGTACTGAAGCTTTCTTT. It codes for CASSGEGQGGTEAFF.

The rearrangement uses TRBV5-6 and TRBJ2-2; a weak D match, TRBD2 (6 bases). The V gene's germline CDR1 is SGHDT and CDR2 YYEEEE. The CDR3 totals 16 residues. V was pared by 4 bases and J by 3 bases, with 16 bases between. The CDR3 reads CASSLAGLGHTGELFF. In nucleotides, the CDR3 is TGTGCCAGCAGCCTGGCGGGACTCGGACACACCGGGGAGCTGTTTTTT.

This chain connects TRBV2 to TRBJ2-1, with D uncertain. This CDR3 comprises 12 residues. From germline, CDR1 is SNHLY and CDR2 FYNNEI. Trimming took off 2 bases at V and 8 bases at J, with 7 bases between the two ends. The DNA of the CDR3 is TGTGCCAGCAGTGAATTAGTCCATGAGCAGTTCTTC. This gives the protein CASSELVHEQFF.

The V call is TRBV2, the J call TRBJ1-1; 8 bases agree with TRBD1. Germline V gene lookup returns CDR1 SNHLY and CDR2 FYNNEI. The CDR3 has 14 amino acids. V lost 5 bases and J lost 1; bases outside the gene matches: 3. The DNA for the CDR3 is TGTGCCAGCAGTACAGGACAGGGGAACACTGAAGCTTTCTTT. Translation gives CASSTGQGNTEAFF.

The rearrangement uses TRBV30 and TRBJ2-7, with 7 positions matching TRBD2. Germline CDR1 reads GTSNPN; CDR2 reads SVGIG (reference sequence). The CDR3 is made up of 15 amino acids. V dropped 1 base and J dropped 3; count of bases not matched to a gene: 9. The CDR3 loop is CAWSAPGTGGYEQYF. Written as DNA, the CDR3 is TGTGCCTGGAGTGCACCCGGGACGGGGGGCTACGAGCAGTACTTC.

The chain carries TRBV29-1 and TRBJ2-3, with 11 nucleotides matching TRBD2. V was clipped by 6 bases and J by 4 bases; unmatched bases: 9. The CDR3 consists of 15 residues. From germline, CDR1 is SQVTM and CDR2 ANQGSEA. CDR3 residues: CSVWIAGGPSDTQYF. CDR3 bases: TGCAGCGTCTGGATAGCGGGAGGGCCCTCAGATACGCAGTATTTT.

This clone appeared a single time. The V gene is TRBV6-1, the J gene TRBJ1-1, with D uncertain. This CDR3 has 12 residues. Between the trimmed V and J ends, which lost 2 bases and 11 bases, there was a span of 12 bases. CDR1 MNHNS and CDR2 SASEGT come from the germline V gene. Here the CDR3 reads CASSELTVYAFF. The CDR3, as DNA: TGTGCCAGCAGTGAACTGACCGTTTACGCTTTCTTT.

J is TRBJ1-4 and V is TRBV15; D is unresolved. CDR1 is LNHNV, CDR2 YYDKDF, per germline (reference sequence). The CDR3 is made up of 14 amino acids. Between the trimmed V and J ends, which lost 4 bases and 2 bases, there was a span of 8 bases. The CDR3 coding sequence is TGTGCCACCAGCACGGGTTTTACTAATGAAAAACTGTTTTTT. Protein product: CATSTGFTNEKLFF.

The chain recombines TRBV25-1 with TRBJ1-1; D uncertain. V lost 1 base, J lost 10 bases, and 13 bases lay in between. Germline CDR1 MGHDK, CDR2 SYGVNS. CDR3 size: 13 residues. CDR3 amino acids: CASSEFGTDGAFF. Written as DNA, the CDR3 is TGTGCCAGCAGTGAATTTGGAACCGATGGAGCTTTCTTT.

The V gene is TRBV27, the J gene TRBJ2-7; no clear D. V shed 0 bases and J shed 2 bases, with 11 bases lying between them. The CDR3 covers 15 residues. Germline-derived CDR1 and CDR2 are MNHEY and SMNVEV (reference sequence). CDR3 in DNA: TGTGCCAGCAGTTTATCAGGGTCAGAACCCTACGAGCAGTACTTC. This encodes CASSLSGSEPYEQYF.

The chain is built from TRBV19 and TRBJ2-7; 11 bases align to TRBD1. The germline gives CDR1 LNHDA, CDR2 SQIVND (reference sequence). CDR3 size: 15 residues. V was clipped by 5 bases and J by 2 bases; unmatched bases: 5. This chain's CDR3 is CASSSPGQGAYEQYF. CDR3 nucleotide sequence: TGTGCCAGTAGTTCTCCGGGACAGGGGGCCTACGAGCAGTACTTC.

The chain has TRBV7-7 and TRBJ2-2; 7 bases map to TRBD2. This CDR3 is built from 15 residues. V shed 5 bases, J shed 7 bases, and the junction held 10 bases outside the gene matches. From germline, CDR1 is SSHAT and CDR2 FNYEAQ (reference sequence). CDR3 nucleotides: TGTGCCAGCAGCACCCGGGGGGTTGGCTACGGGGAGCTGTTTTTT. This encodes CASSTRGVGYGELFF.

This clone has only a few counts. The J gene is TRBJ1-4, the V gene TRBV5-1, with TRBD1 identical over 9 bases. This CDR3 is built from 15 residues. Trimming removed 4 bases from V and 7 bases from J; junction bases left unmatched: 8. Germline V gives CDR1 SGHRS, CDR2 YFSETQ. This CDR3 is CASSPGQGISEKLFF. The CDR3 DNA follows: TGCGCCAGCAGCCCGGGACAGGGAATTTCTGAAAAACTGTTTTTT.

The table lists this clone with a count of one. This sequence joins TRBV1 and TRBJ2-7; the table calls TRBD1, which could not be checked here. TRBV1 has pseudogene status. The CDR3 has 10 amino acids. CDR3 sequence (DNA): TGCATGAAGGGGGACTACGAGCAGTACTTC. This codes for CMKGDYEQYF.

The table lists this clone with a count of one. The chain couples TRBV4-2 to TRBJ2-1; TRBD1 aligns across 9 bases. CDR1 and CDR2 (germline): LGHNA, YNFKEQ. V was pared by 4 bases and J by 7 bases, with 11 bases of the junction left unmatched. There are 16 residues in the CDR3. DNA of the CDR3: TGTGCCAGCAGCCCCGAGGACAGGGGCGCGGGGAATGAGCAGTTCTTC. Translating it yields CASSPEDRGAGNEQFF.

The chain couples TRBV19 to TRBJ1-4, with TRBD1 identical over 8 bases. The germline gives CDR1 LNHDA, CDR2 SQIVND (reference sequence). The V gene end was trimmed by 6 bases and the J gene end by 8 bases; junction bases not matched to a gene: 8. The CDR3 runs 14 residues. DNA for the CDR3: TGTGCCAGTAGACCGCAGGGGGCCGGCGAAAAACTGTTTTTT. Its protein is CASRPQGAGEKLFF.

This clone was counted only a few times. V gene TRBV4-1 combines with J gene TRBJ1-2; weak D call: TRBD1 (5 bases). Trimming left V 1 base short and J 4 bases short, with 13 bases between. The CDR3 is 15 residues long. Germline CDR1 and CDR2: MGHRA and YSYEKL. The CDR3 spells CASSQAHGTTYGYTF. Written as DNA, the CDR3 is TGCGCCAGCAGCCAAGCCCATGGGACTACCTATGGCTACACCTTC.

The chain links TRBV14 to TRBJ2-3, with 8 bases matching TRBD1. The CDR3 is 15 residues long. After removal of 3 bases from V and 4 bases from J, the junction contained 6 bases not matched to a gene. Germline CDR1 is SGHDN and CDR2 is FVKESK. CDR3 in DNA: TGTGCCAGCAGCCAGACAGGGGCCCGCGCAGATACGCAGTATTTT. It codes for CASSQTGARADTQYF.